Reported below is one T cell receptor beta chain. The data derive from a study of monozygotic twins with inflammatory bowel disease. This CDR3 contains 14 residues. Germline CDR1 reads SGHAT; CDR2 reads FQNNGV. TCRdb re-called the 5' RACE reads; one entry per CDR3 protein, DNA not given. The sample has around 450,000 distinct CDR3 sequences. The genes are TRBV11-2 and TRBJ2-2. The sequenced sample consisted of blood. The clonotype was recovered from a human donor with ulcerative colitis or Crohn's disease, or a healthy co-twin of an affected twin (not recorded which). CDR3 loop: CASSLERPNGELFF. Full variable domain (missing parts from reference TRBV11-2 and TRBJ2-2): EAGVAQSPRYKIIEKRQSVAFWCNPISGHATLYWYQQILGQGPKLLIQFQNNGVVDDSQLPKDRFSAERLKGVDSTLKIQPAKLEDSAVYLCASSLERPNGELFFGEGSRLTVL.